This T cell receptor (beta chain) was captured by sequencing in a study of T cell changes during pregnancy in multiple sclerosis (dated by TCRdb to between 2018 and 2021). As for the study more broadly: Changes in the T cell repertoire over the course of pregnancy were examined in this study in women with multiple sclerosis.

Libraries were made using the immunoSEQ multiplex PCR assay. The table was pulled from immuneACCESS by TCRdb, which kept in-frame rearrangements only. Such tables lose some clones; where checked, under half of the loss comes from unresolved V genes, and the rest has no known cause. A total of approximately 48,000 clones appear in this sample, 80% to 95% of them only once. Roughly 0.4% of the sample lies in the top ten. Reading the germline V gene gives CDR1 SGHTA and CDR2 FQGNSA. Including the terminal cysteine and phenylalanine, the CDR3 comprises 15 residues. Only the CDR3 part of the read is kept: 45 bases, read in frame from the first base. The trim is 1 base for V and 3 bases for J, with a gap of 10 bases between the germline ends. This clone was seen once. The antigen it binds to is not known. No quality values exist for individual bases; no much larger clone is one base distant.

The source of this sequence is a female donor with multiple sclerosis, enrolled in a pregnancy study. The chain joins TRBV7-2 to TRBJ1-3; 5 matching bases give a weak D call of TRBD1. The sample consisted of CD4+ T cells from peripheral blood mononuclear cells, taken after pregnancy. The CDR3 region has the sequence CASSLDRGGGNTIYF. DNA sequence: TGTGCCAGCAGCTTAGATAGGGGAGGTGGAAACACCATATATTTT.